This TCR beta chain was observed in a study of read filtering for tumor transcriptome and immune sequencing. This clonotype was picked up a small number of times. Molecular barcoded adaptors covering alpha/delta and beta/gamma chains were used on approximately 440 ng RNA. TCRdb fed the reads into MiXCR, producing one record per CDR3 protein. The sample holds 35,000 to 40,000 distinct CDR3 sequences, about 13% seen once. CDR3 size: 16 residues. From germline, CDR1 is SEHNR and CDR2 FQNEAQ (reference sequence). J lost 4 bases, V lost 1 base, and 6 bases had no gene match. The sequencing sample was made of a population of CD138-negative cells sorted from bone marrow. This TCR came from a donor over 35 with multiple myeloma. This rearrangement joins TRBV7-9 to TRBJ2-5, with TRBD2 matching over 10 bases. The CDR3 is CASSLGSRLAGETQYF. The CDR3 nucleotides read TGTGCCAGCAGCTTAGGGAGTAGACTAGCGGGAGAGACCCAGTACTTC.